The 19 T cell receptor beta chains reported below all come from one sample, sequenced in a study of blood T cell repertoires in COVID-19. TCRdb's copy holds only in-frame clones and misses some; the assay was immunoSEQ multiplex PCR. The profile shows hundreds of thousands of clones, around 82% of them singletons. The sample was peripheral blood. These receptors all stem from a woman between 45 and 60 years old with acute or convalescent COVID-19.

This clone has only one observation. CDR3 region: CSVGVLSSTDTQYF. CDR3 bases: TGCAGCGTTGGCGTCCTATCGTCAACAGATACGCAGTATTTT. The V and J genes are TRBV29-1 and TRBJ2-3; D remains ambiguous. CDR1 and CDR2 from the germline V gene are SQVTM and ANQGSEA. The V end was cut by 4 bases, the J end by 3 bases, with 14 bases between. The CDR3 loop spans 14 amino acids.

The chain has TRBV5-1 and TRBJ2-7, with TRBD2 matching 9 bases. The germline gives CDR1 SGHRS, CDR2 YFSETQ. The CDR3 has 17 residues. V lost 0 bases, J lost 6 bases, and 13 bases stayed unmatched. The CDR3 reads CASSLALFAGGATEQYF. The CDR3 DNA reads TGCGCCAGCAGCTTGGCCTTGTTCGCGGGAGGGGCGACCGAGCAGTACTTC. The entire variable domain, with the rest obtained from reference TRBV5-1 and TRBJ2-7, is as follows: KAGVTQTPRYLIKTRGQQVTLSCSPISGHRSVSWYQQTPGQGLQFLFEYFSETQRNKGNFPGRFSGRQFSNSRSEMNVSTLELGDSALYLCASSLALFAGGATEQYFGPGTRLTVT.

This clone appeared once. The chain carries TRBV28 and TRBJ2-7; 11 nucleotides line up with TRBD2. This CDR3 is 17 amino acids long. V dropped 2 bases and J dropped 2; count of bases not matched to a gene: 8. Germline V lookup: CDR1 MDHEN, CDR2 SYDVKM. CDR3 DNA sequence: TGTGCCAGCAGTTTACCCTACGGGACTAGCGGACCCTACGAGCAGTACTTC. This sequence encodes CASSLPYGTSGPYEQYF.

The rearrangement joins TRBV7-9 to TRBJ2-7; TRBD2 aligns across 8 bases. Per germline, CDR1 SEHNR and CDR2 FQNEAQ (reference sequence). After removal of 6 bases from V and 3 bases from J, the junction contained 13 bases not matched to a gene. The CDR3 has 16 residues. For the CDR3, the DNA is TGTGCCAGCAGTCAACGGCTAGCGGGCGGAATCTACGAGCAGTACTTC. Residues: CASSQRLAGGIYEQYF.

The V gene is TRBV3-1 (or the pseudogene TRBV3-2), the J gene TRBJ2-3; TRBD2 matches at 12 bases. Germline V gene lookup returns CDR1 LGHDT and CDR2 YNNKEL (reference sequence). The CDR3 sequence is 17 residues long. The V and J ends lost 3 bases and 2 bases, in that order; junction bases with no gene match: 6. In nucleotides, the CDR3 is TGTGCCAGCAGCCATCCGGGACTAGCGGGCCCCACAGATACGCAGTATTTT. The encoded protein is CASSHPGLAGPTDTQYF.

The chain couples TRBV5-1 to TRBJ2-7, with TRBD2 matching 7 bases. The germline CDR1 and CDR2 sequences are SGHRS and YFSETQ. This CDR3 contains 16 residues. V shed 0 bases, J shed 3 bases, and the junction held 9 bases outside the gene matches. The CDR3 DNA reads TGCGCCAGCAGCTTGGCCGGGGGGACGAGTTACTACGAGCAGTACTTC. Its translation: CASSLAGGTSYYEQYF. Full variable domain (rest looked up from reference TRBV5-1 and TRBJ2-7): KAGVTQTPRYLIKTRGQQVTLSCSPISGHRSVSWYQQTPGQGLQFLFEYFSETQRNKGNFPGRFSGRQFSNSRSEMNVSTLELGDSALYLCASSLAGGTSYYEQYFGPGTRLTVT.

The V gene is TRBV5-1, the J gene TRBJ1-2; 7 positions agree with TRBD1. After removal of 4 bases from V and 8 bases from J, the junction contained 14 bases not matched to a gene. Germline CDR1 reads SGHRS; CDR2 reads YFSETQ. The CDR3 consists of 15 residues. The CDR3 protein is CASSERTGSSGGYTF. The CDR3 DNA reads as TGCGCCAGCAGCGAGCGGACAGGATCTTCGGGAGGCTACACCTTC.

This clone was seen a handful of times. The CDR3: CATSRERGLAPADTQYF. The CDR3 DNA reads as TGTGCCACCAGCAGAGAAAGGGGACTAGCGCCCGCAGATACGCAGTATTTT. The chain links TRBV15 to TRBJ2-3; TRBD2 matches 10 bases. Germline CDR1 and CDR2: LNHNV and YYDKDF (reference sequence). This CDR3 is 17 amino acids long. The V segment lost 0 bases and the J segment 4 bases; nucleotides outside the gene matches: 7.

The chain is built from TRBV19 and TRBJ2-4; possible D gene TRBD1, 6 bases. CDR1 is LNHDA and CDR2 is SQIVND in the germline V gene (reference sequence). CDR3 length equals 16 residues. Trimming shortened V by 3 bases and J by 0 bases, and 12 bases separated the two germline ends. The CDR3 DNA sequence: TGTGCCAGTAGTATCCCAGGGGCCCTAGCCAAAAACATTCAGTACTTC. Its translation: CASSIPGALAKNIQYF.

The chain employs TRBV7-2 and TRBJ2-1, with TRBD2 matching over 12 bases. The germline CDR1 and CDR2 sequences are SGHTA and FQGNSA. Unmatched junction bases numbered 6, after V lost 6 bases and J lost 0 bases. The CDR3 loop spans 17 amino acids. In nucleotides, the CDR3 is TGTGCCAGCAGTACCCCGGGACTAGCGGGCTCCTACAATGAGCAGTTCTTC. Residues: CASSTPGLAGSYNEQFF.

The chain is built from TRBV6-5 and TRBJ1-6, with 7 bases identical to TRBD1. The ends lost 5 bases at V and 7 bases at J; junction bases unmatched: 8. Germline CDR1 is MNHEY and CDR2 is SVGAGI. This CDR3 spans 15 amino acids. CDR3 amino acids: CASSTGEVMNSPLHF. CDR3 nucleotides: TGTGCCAGCAGTACAGGGGAAGTGATGAATTCACCCCTCCACTTT.

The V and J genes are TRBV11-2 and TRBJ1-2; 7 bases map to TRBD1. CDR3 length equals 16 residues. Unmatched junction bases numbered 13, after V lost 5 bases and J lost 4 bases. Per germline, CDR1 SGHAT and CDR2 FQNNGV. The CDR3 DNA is TGTGCCAGCAGCACCCTGGACAGGTCCTCCTCCTATGGCTACACCTTC. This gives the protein CASSTLDRSSSYGYTF.

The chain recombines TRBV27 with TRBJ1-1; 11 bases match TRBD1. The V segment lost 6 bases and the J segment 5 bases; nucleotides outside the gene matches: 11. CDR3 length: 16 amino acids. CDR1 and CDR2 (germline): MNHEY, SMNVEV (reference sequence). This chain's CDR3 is CASSRSGTGGGTEAFF. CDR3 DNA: TGTGCCAGCAGCCGATCCGGGACAGGGGGAGGAACTGAAGCTTTCTTT.

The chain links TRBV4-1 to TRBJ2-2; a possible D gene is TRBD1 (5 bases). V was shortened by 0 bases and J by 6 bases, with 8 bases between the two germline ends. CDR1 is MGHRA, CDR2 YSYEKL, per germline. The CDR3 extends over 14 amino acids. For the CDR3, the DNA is TGCGCCAGCAGCCAAGACCCAGGGTCCGGGGAGCTGTTTTTT. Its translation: CASSQDPGSGELFF.

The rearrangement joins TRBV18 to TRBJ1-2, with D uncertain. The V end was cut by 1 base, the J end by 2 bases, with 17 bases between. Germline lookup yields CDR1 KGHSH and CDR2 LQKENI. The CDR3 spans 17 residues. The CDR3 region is CASSPRPSDIPNYGYTF. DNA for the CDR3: TGTGCCAGCTCACCACGGCCGTCAGACATCCCAAACTATGGCTACACCTTC.

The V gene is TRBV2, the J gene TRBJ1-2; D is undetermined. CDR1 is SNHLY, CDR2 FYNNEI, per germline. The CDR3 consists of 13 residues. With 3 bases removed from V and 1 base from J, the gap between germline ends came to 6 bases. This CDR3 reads CASSDTVNYGYTF. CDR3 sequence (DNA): TGTGCCAGCAGTGATACAGTTAACTATGGCTACACCTTC.

CDR3 nucleotide sequence: TGTGCCAGCAGGAGGACAGGGGCCGGGGAGCTGTTTTTT. It specifies CASRRTGAGELFF. The chain carries TRBV2 and TRBJ2-2; 9 positions agree with TRBD1. J lost 6 bases, V lost 6 bases, and 2 bases had no gene match. The CDR3 runs to 13 residues. CDR1 is SNHLY, CDR2 FYNNEI, per germline.

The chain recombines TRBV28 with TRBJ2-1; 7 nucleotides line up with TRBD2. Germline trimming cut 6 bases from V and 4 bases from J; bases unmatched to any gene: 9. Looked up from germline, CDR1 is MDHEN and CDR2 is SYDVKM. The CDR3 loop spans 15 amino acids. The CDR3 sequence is CASSSESGLYNEQFF. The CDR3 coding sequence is TGTGCCAGCAGCTCAGAATCGGGACTATACAATGAGCAGTTCTTC. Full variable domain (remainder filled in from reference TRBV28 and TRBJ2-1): DVKVTQSSRYLVKRTGEKVFLECVQDMDHENMFWYRQDPGLGLRLIYFSYDVKMKEKGDIPEGYSVSREKKERFSLILESASTNQTSMYLCASSSESGLYNEQFFGPGTRLTVL.

The CDR3 nucleotides read TGTGCCAGCAGCCCGAGGGCGGGGGGCGCCGAGCAGTACTTC. This encodes CASSPRAGGAEQYF. The chain uses TRBV7-2 and TRBJ2-7; 8 bases are shared with TRBD2. This CDR3 has 14 amino acids. V was clipped by 5 bases and J by 6 bases; unmatched bases: 9. Germline loops: CDR1 SGHTA, CDR2 FQGNSA.